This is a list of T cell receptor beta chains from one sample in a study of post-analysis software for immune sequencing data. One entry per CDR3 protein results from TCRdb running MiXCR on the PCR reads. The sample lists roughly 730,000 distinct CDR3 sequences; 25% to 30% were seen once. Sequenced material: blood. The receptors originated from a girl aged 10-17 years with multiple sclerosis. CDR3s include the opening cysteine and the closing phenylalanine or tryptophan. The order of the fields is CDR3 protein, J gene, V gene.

cdr3_aa: CSAPDVWNEQFF; j_call: TRBJ2-1; v_call: TRBV20-1
cdr3_aa: CASNPALRSNQPQHF; j_call: TRBJ1-5; v_call: TRBV3-1
cdr3_aa: CSARDGRGGRTEAFF; j_call: TRBJ1-1; v_call: TRBV20-1
cdr3_aa: CSARDRDRGYNEQFF; j_call: TRBJ2-1; v_call: TRBV20-1
cdr3_aa: CAIKEGPENYGYTF; j_call: TRBJ1-2; v_call: TRBV10-3
cdr3_aa: CASSRTGGSYEQYF; j_call: TRBJ2-7; v_call: TRBV6-5
cdr3_aa: CASSLTRLHGAFF; j_call: TRBJ1-1; v_call: TRBV12-3/TRBV12-4
cdr3_aa: CASSLGLGVDTYEQYF; j_call: TRBJ2-7; v_call: TRBV11-2
cdr3_aa: CSARFRGPEVYGYTF; j_call: TRBJ1-2; v_call: TRBV20-1
cdr3_aa: CASSWTGQETQYF; j_call: TRBJ2-5; v_call: TRBV6-2/TRBV6-3
cdr3_aa: CSARGGVRDGYTF; j_call: TRBJ1-2; v_call: TRBV20-1
cdr3_aa: CATSQSGDTQYF; j_call: TRBJ2-3; v_call: TRBV24-1
cdr3_aa: CSARDPENDRAAHEQYF; j_call: TRBJ2-7; v_call: TRBV20-1
cdr3_aa: CASSLWGDGSQNIQYF; j_call: TRBJ2-4; v_call: TRBV5-1
cdr3_aa: CSAHRGTWQFF; j_call: TRBJ2-1; v_call: TRBV20-1
cdr3_aa: CASSLAPGKPNEQFF; j_call: TRBJ2-1; v_call: TRBV7-2
cdr3_aa: CASTSGGTGFYEQYF; j_call: NA; v_call: TRBV12-3/TRBV12-4
cdr3_aa: CAISVGQGETQYF; j_call: TRBJ2-5; v_call: TRBV10-3
cdr3_aa: CASSFYRDRGQETQYF; j_call: TRBJ2-5; v_call: TRBV5-1
cdr3_aa: CSFPGQDYNGQFF; j_call: TRBJ2-1; v_call: TRBV29-1
cdr3_aa: CSTEGGSSYGYTF; j_call: TRBJ1-2; v_call: TRBV29-1
cdr3_aa: CASSPMEYEQFF; j_call: TRBJ2-1; v_call: TRBV18
cdr3_aa: CASSPQLAGVGKQYF; j_call: TRBJ2-7; v_call: TRBV28